One sample yielded the 7 T cell receptor beta chains listed below, sequenced in a study of Ad26.COV2.S vaccination and SARS-CoV-2 variants. Profiled with immunoSEQ multiplex PCR; TCRdb holds only in-frame clones, not every one. The repertoire holds about 430,000 clones, 90% seen once, with 10% to 15% in the top ten. Treatment indicated: roughly 20 received Ad26.COV2.S at low or high dose, single or two shots; about 5 received placebo; per-sample allocation not given. Day 63 after the first injection of vaccine or placebo was the sampling time. This specimen was peripheral blood, taken in a trial of Ad26.COV2.S vaccine versus placebo. The source of these receptors is a person aged 18-60 years who received the Ad26.COV2.S COVID-19 vaccine or a placebo.

Worth noting for this clone: The sample has other DNA sequences that encode this CDR3 too. The rearrangement uses TRBV27 and TRBJ2-7, with 7 bases identical to TRBD2. The CDR3 spans 15 residues. Trimming took 2 bases from V and 0 from J; bases not matched to a gene: 4. The V gene's germline CDR1 is MNHEY and CDR2 SMNVEV (reference sequence). The CDR3 sequence is CASSLGASGSYEQYF. The CDR3 coding sequence is TGTGCCAGCAGTTTAGGTGCTAGCGGCTCCTACGAGCAGTACTTC.

This clone was found a few times. V is TRBV30 and J is TRBJ2-7, with 9 bases identical to TRBD1. The CDR3 contains 16 residues. The V and J ends lost 1 base and 1 base, in that order; junction bases with no gene match: 8. The germline CDR1 and CDR2 sequences are GTSNPN and SVGIG (reference sequence). The CDR3 nucleotides are TGTGCCTGGAGTGGATCTGGGACAGGGAGTTCCTACGAGCAGTACTTC. Its translation: CAWSGSGTGSSYEQYF.

The chain has TRBV5-4 and TRBJ2-1; D ambiguous. Germline CDR1 and CDR2: SGHNT and YYREEE (reference sequence). The germline V and J ends were trimmed by 4 bases and 8 bases, with 16 bases remaining between them. CDR3 length: 14 amino acids. CDR3 nucleotide sequence: TGTGCCAGCAGCGACATTTCCAGTGTTCATGAGCAGTTCTTC. Translation: CASSDISSVHEQFF.

A remark on this clone: Other nucleotide sequences in the sample specify the same CDR3. This chain connects TRBV27 to TRBJ2-5, with D uncertain. Germline V gives CDR1 MNHEY, CDR2 SMNVEV (reference sequence). The CDR3 extends over 12 amino acids. Trimming pared 2 bases from V and 5 bases from J, leaving 6 bases between. The CDR3, as DNA: TGTGCCAGCAGTTTAGTAGGGGAGACCCAGTACTTC. Its translation: CASSLVGETQYF.

Turning to this clone: This sample also contains other DNA sequences that code for the same CDR3. The chain is built from TRBV7-9 and TRBJ2-5; D ambiguous. The CDR3 extends over 13 amino acids. Germline CDR1 reads SEHNR; CDR2 reads FQNEAQ (reference sequence). V shed 1 base and J shed 1 base, with 4 bases lying between them. Here the CDR3 DNA reads TGTGCCAGCAGCTTAGGGCTCCAAGAGACCCAGTACTTC. This translates into CASSLGLQETQYF.

The gene calls are TRBV21-1 and TRBJ1-5. TRBV21-1 is described as a pseudogene. The CDR3 sequence is 14 residues long. In nucleotides, the CDR3 is TGTGCCAGCAGCAAAGCAACGTCCAATCAGCCCCAGCATTTT. Translated, it gives CASSKATSNQPQHF.

The V and J genes are TRBV3-1 (or the pseudogene TRBV3-2) and TRBJ2-1; D may be TRBD2 (7 bases). There are 19 residues in the CDR3. Germline lookup yields CDR1 LGHDT and CDR2 YNNKEL (reference sequence). V lost 3 bases, J lost 4 bases, and 25 bases lay in between. As DNA, the CDR3 is TGTGCCAGCAGCCAGGGCCTAGCGGAGATCCTAGGGGGTTACAATGAGCAGTTCTTC. It is translated as CASSQGLAEILGGYNEQFF.